A selection of T cell receptor beta chains follows, all from one sample in a study of CD8+CD57+ T cells in acquired aplastic anemia. Each CDR3 protein gets one entry after TCRdb re-called the reads with MiXCR. The table records approximately 190,000 distinct CDR3 sequences, approximately 48% of them present only once. The sequenced sample consisted of sorted CD4+, CD8+, or CD8+CD57+ T cells (not recorded which) from PBMCs. Receptors were obtained from a human donor with aplastic anemia. Each CDR3 is given with its conserved first and last residue. Clone size is given for some rows only: seen once, a few or many times, or a class if the clone is expanded.

V	size	J	CDR3
TRBV6-1	NA	TRBJ1-2	CASSEQAHYGYTF
TRBV2	NA	TRBJ1-1	CASSGQGSRNTEAFF
TRBV15	NA	TRBJ2-5	CATSTLDSNQETQYF
TRBV10-3	few	TRBJ2-1	CAISDLTTSGREQFF
TRBV30	few	TRBJ1-6	CAWRSRTVYNSPLHF
TRBV6-5	few	TRBJ1-2	CASSYWGTGGKYYGYTF
TRBV5-4	many	TRBJ1-1	CASSVDRARSLNTEAFF
TRBV15	NA	TRBJ2-7	CATSRDLQGHEQYF
TRBV30	NA	TRBJ1-1	CAWTSPGGARTEAFF
TRBV2	NA	TRBJ2-1	CASSGVTSGRAGDEQFF
TRBV5-5	NA	TRBJ1-1	CASTLDQVEAFF
TRBV19	NA	TRBJ2-7	CASSISGFRDEQYF
TRBV3-1	NA	TRBJ1-1	CASSPLPSTEAFF
TRBV29-1	few	TRBJ1-2	CSVEGTGRGYTF
TRBV5-4	few	TRBJ1-2	CASSLNQGSAYGYTF
TRBV12-3/TRBV12-4	many	TRBJ2-7	CASSLGGGSVEQYF
TRBV19	NA	TRBJ2-1	CASRNWDHNEQFF
TRBV10-3	few	TRBJ1-1	CAISGRDGAGDTEAFF
TRBV7-2	few	TRBJ1-2	CASRTGTAYGYTF
TRBV29-1	medium-sized	TRBJ2-7	CSVDPGQGGLEQYF
TRBV6-2/TRBV6-3	many	TRBJ2-7	CATGQGISEQYF
TRBV6-5	many	TRBJ1-2	CASSFGRDYGYTF
TRBV4-2	many	TRBJ2-3	CASSQTSGRADTQYF
TRBV10-1	few	TRBJ2-3	CASRESSSTDTQYF
TRBV4-1	many	TRBJ1-4	CASSQNGAGSEKLFF
TRBV19	many	TRBJ2-1	CASSIYFSGNYNEQFF
TRBV20-1	NA	TRBJ1-1	CGATDRRKAFF
TRBV5-6	NA	TRBJ2-5	CASSLKFTSQETQYF
TRBV7-3	NA	TRBJ2-5	CASSNHGTDQETQYF
TRBV10-1	once	TRBJ1-3	CASSEGASSGNTIYF
TRBV20-1	many	TRBJ1-2	CSARDYQTYGYTF
TRBV20-1	many	TRBJ1-1	CSARSQGGTEAFF
TRBV5-1	many	TRBJ2-7	CASSPGLAGDYEQYF
TRBV10-1	once	TRBJ2-2	CASSDGVGGNTGELFF
TRBV2	many	TRBJ1-1	CASTIGGNTEAFF
TRBV20-1	once	TRBJ1-2	CSVISANYGYTF
TRBV2	few	TRBJ2-6	CASSPGGTGANVLTF
TRBV15	few	TRBJ2-7	CATSREAGGVYEQYF